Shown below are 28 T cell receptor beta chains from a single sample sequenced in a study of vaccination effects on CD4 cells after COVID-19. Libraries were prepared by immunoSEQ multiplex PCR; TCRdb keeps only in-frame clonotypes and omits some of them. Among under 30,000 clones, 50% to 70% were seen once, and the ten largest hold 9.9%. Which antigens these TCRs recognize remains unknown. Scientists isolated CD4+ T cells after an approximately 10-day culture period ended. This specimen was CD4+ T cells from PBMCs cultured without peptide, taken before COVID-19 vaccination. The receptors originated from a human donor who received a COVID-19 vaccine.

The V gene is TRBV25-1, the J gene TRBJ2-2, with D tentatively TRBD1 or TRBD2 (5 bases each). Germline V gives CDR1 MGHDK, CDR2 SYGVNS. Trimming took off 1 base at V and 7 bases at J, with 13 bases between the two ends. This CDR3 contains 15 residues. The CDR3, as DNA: TGTGCCAGCAGTGAATGGGACCGGTCAAGCGGGGAGCTGTTTTTT. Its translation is CASSEWDRSSGELFF.

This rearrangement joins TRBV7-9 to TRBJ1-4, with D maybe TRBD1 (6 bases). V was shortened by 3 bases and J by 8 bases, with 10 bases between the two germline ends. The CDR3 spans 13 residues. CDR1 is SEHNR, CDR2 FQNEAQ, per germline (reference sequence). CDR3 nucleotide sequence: TGTGCCAGCAGCTTTGGGCAGGGGGAAAAACTGTTTTTT. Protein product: CASSFGQGEKLFF.

This CDR3 is CASSTSYQGEQYF. As DNA, the CDR3 is TGCGCCAGCAGCACTTCCTACCAGGGCGAGCAGTACTTC. The rearrangement uses TRBV4-1 and TRBJ2-7; D is possibly TRBD1 (5 bases). This CDR3 is 13 amino acids long. Germline V CDR1 and CDR2: MGHRA, YSYEKL. Trimming left V 5 bases short and J 6 bases short, with 14 bases between.

CDR3 nucleotides: TGTGCCAGCTCACTTGGGCAGGCCTCTGGAAACACCATATATTTT. It specifies CASSLGQASGNTIYF. This chain links TRBV18 with TRBJ1-3; D ambiguous. From germline, CDR1 is KGHSH and CDR2 LQKENI. Trimming shortened V by 4 bases and J by 0 bases, and 10 bases separated the two germline ends. The CDR3 length is 15 residues.

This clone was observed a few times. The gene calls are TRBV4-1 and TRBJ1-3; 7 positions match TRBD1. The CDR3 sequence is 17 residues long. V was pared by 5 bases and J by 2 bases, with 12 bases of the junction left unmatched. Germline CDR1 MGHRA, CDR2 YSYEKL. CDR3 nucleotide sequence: TGCGCCAGCAGCAGACAGGGATTAGTTCTTGCTGGAAACACCATATATTTT. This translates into CASSRQGLVLAGNTIYF.

The CDR3 reads CASSLGGGQDEKLFF. Written as DNA, the CDR3 is TGTGCCAGCAGCTTAGGGGGGGGACAAGATGAAAAACTGTTTTTT. The gene calls are TRBV7-9 and TRBJ1-4, with TRBD1 as a possible D gene (6 bases). The germline V gene has CDR1 SEHNR and CDR2 FQNEAQ (reference sequence). V was shortened by 1 base and J by 6 bases, with 12 bases between the two germline ends. The CDR3 loop spans 15 amino acids.

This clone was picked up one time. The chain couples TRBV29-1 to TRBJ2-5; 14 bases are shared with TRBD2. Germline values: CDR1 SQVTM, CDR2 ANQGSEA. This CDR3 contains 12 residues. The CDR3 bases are TGCGGACTAGCGGGGGGTCAAGAGACCCAGTACTTC. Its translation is CGLAGGQETQYF.

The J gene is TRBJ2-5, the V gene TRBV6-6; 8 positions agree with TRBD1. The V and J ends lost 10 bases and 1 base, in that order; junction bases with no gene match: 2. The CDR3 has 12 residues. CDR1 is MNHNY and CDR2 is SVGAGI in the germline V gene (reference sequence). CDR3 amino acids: CAIGQGQETQYF. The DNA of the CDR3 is TGTGCCATCGGACAGGGCCAAGAGACCCAGTACTTC.

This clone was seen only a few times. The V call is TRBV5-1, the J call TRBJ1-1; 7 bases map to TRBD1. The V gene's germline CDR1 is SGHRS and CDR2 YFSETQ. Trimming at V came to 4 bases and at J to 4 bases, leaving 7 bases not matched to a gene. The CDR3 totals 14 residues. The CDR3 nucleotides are TGCGCCAGCAGCCCCAGACAGGGTGGCACTGAAGCTTTCTTT. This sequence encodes CASSPRQGGTEAFF.

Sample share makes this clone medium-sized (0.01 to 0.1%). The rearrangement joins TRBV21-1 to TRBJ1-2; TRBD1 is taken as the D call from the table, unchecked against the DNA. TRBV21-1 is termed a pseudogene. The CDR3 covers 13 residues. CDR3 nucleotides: TGTGCCAGCAGCAAAAGGGACAGCTATGGCTACACCTTC. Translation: CASSKRDSYGYTF.

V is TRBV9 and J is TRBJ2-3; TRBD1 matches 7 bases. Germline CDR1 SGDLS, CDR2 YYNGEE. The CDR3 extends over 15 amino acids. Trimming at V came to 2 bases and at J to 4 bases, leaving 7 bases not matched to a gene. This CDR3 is CASSVGTVAADTQYF. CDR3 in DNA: TGTGCCAGCAGCGTGGGGACAGTGGCGGCAGATACGCAGTATTTT.

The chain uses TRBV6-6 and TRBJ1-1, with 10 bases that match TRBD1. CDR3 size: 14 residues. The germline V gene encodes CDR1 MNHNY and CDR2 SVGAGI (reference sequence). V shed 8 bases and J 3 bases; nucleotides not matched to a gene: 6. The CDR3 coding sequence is TGTGCCAGCCGACAGGGGGCCGGGGACACTGAAGCTTTCTTT. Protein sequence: CASRQGAGDTEAFF.

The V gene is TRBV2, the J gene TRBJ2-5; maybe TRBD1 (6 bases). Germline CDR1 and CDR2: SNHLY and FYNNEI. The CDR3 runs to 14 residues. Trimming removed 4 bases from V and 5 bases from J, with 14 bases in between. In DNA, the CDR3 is TGTGCCAGCAGTGTAACCAGGGGTGGGGAGACCCAGTACTTC. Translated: CASSVTRGGETQYF.

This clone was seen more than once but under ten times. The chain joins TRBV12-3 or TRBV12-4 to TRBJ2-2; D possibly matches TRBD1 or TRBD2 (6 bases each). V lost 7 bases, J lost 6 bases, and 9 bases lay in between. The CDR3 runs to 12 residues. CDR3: CASKEGAGELFF. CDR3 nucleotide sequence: TGTGCCAGCAAGGAGGGGGCCGGGGAGCTGTTTTTT.

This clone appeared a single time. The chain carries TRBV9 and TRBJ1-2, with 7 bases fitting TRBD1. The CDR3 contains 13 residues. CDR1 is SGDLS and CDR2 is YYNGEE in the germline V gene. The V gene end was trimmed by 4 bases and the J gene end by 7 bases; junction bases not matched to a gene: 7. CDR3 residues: CASSPRTGLGYTF. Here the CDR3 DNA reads TGTGCCAGCAGCCCAAGGACAGGCCTTGGCTACACCTTC. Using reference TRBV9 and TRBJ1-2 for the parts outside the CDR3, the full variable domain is DSGVTQTPKHLITATGQRVTLRCSPRSGDLSVYWYQQSLDQGLQFLIQYYNGEERAKGNILERFSAQQFPDLHSELNLSSLELGDSALYFCASSPRTGLGYTFGSGTRLTVV.

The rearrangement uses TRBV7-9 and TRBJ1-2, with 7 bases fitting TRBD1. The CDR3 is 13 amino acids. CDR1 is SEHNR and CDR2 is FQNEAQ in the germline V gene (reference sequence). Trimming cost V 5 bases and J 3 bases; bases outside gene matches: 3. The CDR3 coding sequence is TGTGCCAGCAGCATCGGGACAGACTATGGCTACACCTTC. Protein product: CASSIGTDYGYTF.

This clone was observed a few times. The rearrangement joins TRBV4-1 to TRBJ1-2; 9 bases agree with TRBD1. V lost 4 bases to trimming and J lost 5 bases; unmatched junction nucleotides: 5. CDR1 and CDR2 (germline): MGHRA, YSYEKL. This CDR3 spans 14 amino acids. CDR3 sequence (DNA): TGCGCCAGCAGCCTAGGGACAGGGCAGTATGGCTACACCTTC. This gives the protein CASSLGTGQYGYTF.

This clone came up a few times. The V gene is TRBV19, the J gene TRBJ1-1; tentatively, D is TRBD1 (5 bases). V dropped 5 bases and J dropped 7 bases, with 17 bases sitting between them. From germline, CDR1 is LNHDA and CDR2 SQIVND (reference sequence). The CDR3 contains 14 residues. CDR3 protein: CASSSQGPILEAFF. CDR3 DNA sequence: TGTGCCAGTAGTTCCCAGGGCCCCATCCTTGAAGCTTTCTTT.

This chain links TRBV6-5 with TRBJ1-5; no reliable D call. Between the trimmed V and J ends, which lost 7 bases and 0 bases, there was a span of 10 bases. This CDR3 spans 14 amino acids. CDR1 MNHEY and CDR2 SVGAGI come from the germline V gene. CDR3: CASKDYFSNQPQHF. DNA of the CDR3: TGTGCCAGCAAGGACTACTTTAGCAATCAGCCCCAGCATTTT.

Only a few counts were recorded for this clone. CDR3 in DNA: TGTGCCAGCAGCTTAGGACTCTTCTATGGCTACACCTTC. It is translated as CASSLGLFYGYTF. V and J are TRBV11-2 and TRBJ1-2; no firm D call. From germline, CDR1 is SGHAT and CDR2 FQNNGV. The germline V and J ends were trimmed by 1 base and 4 bases, with 7 bases remaining between them. The CDR3 runs 13 residues.

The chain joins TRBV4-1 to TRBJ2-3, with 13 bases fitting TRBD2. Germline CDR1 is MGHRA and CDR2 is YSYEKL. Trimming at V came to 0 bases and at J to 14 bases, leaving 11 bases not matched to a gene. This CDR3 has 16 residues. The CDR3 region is CASSQDSRRTSGGLYF. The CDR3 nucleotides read TGCGCCAGCAGCCAAGATAGTAGGAGGACTAGCGGGGGTCTGTATTTT.

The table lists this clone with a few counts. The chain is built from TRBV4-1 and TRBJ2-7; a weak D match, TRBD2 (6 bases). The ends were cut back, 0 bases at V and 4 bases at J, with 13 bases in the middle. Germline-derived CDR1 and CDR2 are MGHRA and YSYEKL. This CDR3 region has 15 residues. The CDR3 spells CASSQELARVYEQYF. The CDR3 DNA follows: TGCGCCAGCAGCCAAGAACTAGCTCGGGTATACGAGCAGTACTTC.

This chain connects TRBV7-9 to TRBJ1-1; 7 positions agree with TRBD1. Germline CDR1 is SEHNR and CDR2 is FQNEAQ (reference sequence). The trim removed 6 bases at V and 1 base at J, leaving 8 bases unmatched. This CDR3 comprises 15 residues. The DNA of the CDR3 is TGTGCCAGCAGTTCGCCGGGACAGCGGAACACTGAAGCTTTCTTT. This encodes CASSSPGQRNTEAFF.

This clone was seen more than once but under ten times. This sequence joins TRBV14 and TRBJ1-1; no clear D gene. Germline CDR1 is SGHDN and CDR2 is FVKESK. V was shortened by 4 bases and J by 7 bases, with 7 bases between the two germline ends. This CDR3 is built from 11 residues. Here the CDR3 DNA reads TGTGCCAGCAGCCCGACGGTTGAAGCTTTCTTT. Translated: CASSPTVEAFF.

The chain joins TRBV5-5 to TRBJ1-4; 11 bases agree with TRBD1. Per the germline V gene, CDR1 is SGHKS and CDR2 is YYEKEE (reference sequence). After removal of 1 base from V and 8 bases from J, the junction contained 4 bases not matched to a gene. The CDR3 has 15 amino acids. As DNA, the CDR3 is TGTGCCAGCAGCTTGTTAGGACAGGGGGCCGAAAAACTGTTTTTT. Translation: CASSLLGQGAEKLFF.

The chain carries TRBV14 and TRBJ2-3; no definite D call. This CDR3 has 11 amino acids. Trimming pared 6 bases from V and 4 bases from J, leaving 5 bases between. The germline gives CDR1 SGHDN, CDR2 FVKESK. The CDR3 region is CASSTADTQYF. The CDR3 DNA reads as TGTGCCAGCAGTACTGCAGATACGCAGTATTTT.

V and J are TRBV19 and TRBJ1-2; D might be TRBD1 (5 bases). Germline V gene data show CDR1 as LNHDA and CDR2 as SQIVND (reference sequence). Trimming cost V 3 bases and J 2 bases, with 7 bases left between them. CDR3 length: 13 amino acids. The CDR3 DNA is TGTGCCAGTAGTATTCAGGGAAACTATGGCTACACCTTC. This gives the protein CASSIQGNYGYTF.

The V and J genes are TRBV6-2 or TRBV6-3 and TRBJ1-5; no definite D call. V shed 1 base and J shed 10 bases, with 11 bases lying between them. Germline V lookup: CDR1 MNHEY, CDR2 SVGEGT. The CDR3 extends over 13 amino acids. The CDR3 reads CASSYYPPLPQHF. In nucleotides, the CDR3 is TGTGCCAGCAGTTACTACCCGCCCCTTCCCCAGCATTTT.